Shown below are 13 T cell receptor beta chains from a single sample sequenced in a study of blood T cell repertoires in COVID-19. Assay used: immunoSEQ multiplex PCR; TCRdb lists only in-frame clones, some missing. Seen here are approximately 70,000 clones, 70% to 85% observed once, and the top ten hold around 10%. The sample was peripheral blood. The receptors were gathered from a woman between 50 and 59 years old with acute or convalescent COVID-19.

V is TRBV7-2 and J is TRBJ2-7; possible D gene TRBD1, 6 bases. Germline CDR1 reads SGHTA; CDR2 reads FQGNSA. The CDR3 is made up of 15 amino acids. Trimming removed 5 bases from V and 4 bases from J, with 18 bases in between. The DNA of the CDR3 is TGTGCCAGCAGCCTACAGGGTACCAAGCTTTACGAGCAGTACTTC. Encoded protein: CASSLQGTKLYEQYF.

Regarding this clone: One end of the junction is discordant with germline, which a read error may explain. Distinct nucleotide sequences in the sample also encode this CDR3. This sequence joins TRBV6-4 and TRBJ1-5, with TRBD1 matching over 7 bases. This CDR3 spans 17 amino acids. Germline lookup yields CDR1 MRHNA and CDR2 SNTAGT. CDR3 in DNA: TGTGCCAGCAGTGACTCGAGTCCAGGGGGTGGCAACCAGCCCCAGCATTTT. This sequence encodes CASSDSSPGGGNQPQHF.

The chain joins TRBV10-3 to TRBJ1-3; D is unclear. The CDR3 runs to 19 residues. CDR1 ENHRY and CDR2 SYGVKD come from the germline V gene. Trimming took off 0 bases at V and 0 bases at J, with 18 bases between the two ends. CDR3 nucleotides: TGTGCCATCAGTGAGTCGGCAGCGGGGATATCTTTCTCTGGAAACACCATATATTTT. This gives the protein CAISESAAGISFSGNTIYF.

The chain uses TRBV19 and TRBJ2-1, with D possibly being TRBD2 (5 bases). The CDR3 is 16 residues long. CDR1 is LNHDA, CDR2 SQIVND, per germline (reference sequence). Between the trimmed V and J ends, which lost 1 base and 0 bases, there was a span of 10 bases. The CDR3 spells CASSIVPGSSYNEQFF. The CDR3 DNA is TGTGCCAGTAGTATAGTTCCGGGGAGCTCCTACAATGAGCAGTTCTTC. Full variable domain (outside the CDR3, taken from reference TRBV19 and TRBJ2-1): DGGITQSPKYLFRKEGQNVTLSCEQNLNHDAMYWYRQDPGQGLRLIYYSQIVNDFQKGDIAEGYSVSREKKESFPLTVTSAQKNPTAFYLCASSIVPGSSYNEQFFGPGTRLTVL.

The chain recombines TRBV6-5 with TRBJ2-5; tentatively, D is TRBD1 (6 bases). Looked up from germline, CDR1 is MNHEY and CDR2 is SVGAGI. CDR3 size: 16 residues. Trimming stripped 4 bases from V and 2 bases from J, with 17 bases between. CDR3 in DNA: TGTGCCAGCAGTTCCGTCGACAGGACCGCTCAAGAGACCCAGTACTTC. Translation gives CASSSVDRTAQETQYF.

The chain uses TRBV7-9 and TRBJ1-2, with D maybe TRBD1 (6 bases). Per the germline V gene, CDR1 is SEHNR and CDR2 is FQNEAQ (reference sequence). Trimming removed 3 bases at V and 4 bases at J, with 15 bases between. The length of the CDR3 is 15 residues. In DNA form, the CDR3 reads TGTGCCAGCAGCTTTCCAGGCGGGGGCTTCTATGGCTACACCTTC. Its protein is CASSFPGGGFYGYTF.

This clone was seen once. The chain joins TRBV5-4 to TRBJ1-1; TRBD1 is a possible D gene (5 bases). The CDR3 runs to 13 residues. Germline assignment: CDR1 SGHNT and CDR2 YYREEE (reference sequence). The V gene lost 2 bases and the J gene lost 8 bases, with 13 bases spanning the gap. Here the CDR3 DNA reads TGTGCCAGCAGCTTCGGGGAGGGGAGCGAAGCTTTCTTT. It specifies CASSFGEGSEAFF.

This chain links TRBV5-6 with TRBJ2-7; D is perhaps TRBD2 (7 bases). The ends were cut back, 0 bases at V and 6 bases at J, with 16 bases in the middle. Germline CDR1 is SGHDT and CDR2 is YYEEEE. This CDR3 spans 15 amino acids. The CDR3 loop is CASSLAWGGGSEQYF. In DNA, the CDR3 is TGTGCCAGCAGCTTGGCGTGGGGGGGCGGTTCCGAGCAGTACTTC. The variable domain in full, completed from reference TRBV5-6 and TRBJ2-7, reads DAGVTQSPTHLIKTRGQQVTLRCSPKSGHDTVSWYQQALGQGPQFIFQYYEEEERQRGNFPDRFSGHQFPNYSSELNVNALLLGDSALYLCASSLAWGGGSEQYFGPGTRLTVT.

This chain connects TRBV20-1 to TRBJ2-1, with a tentative D call TRBD2 (5 bases). CDR1 and CDR2 from the germline V gene are DFQATT and SNEGSKA (reference sequence). V dropped 3 bases and J dropped 8 bases, with 14 bases sitting between them. The CDR3 consists of 13 residues. The chain's CDR3 is CSASFLAADEQFF. The CDR3, as DNA: TGCAGTGCTAGTTTCCTAGCTGCCGATGAGCAGTTCTTC.

The chain employs TRBV4-3 and TRBJ2-1; tentatively, D is TRBD2 (7 bases). The CDR3 has 17 residues. Germline values: CDR1 LGHNA, CDR2 YSLEER. V shed 3 bases and J shed 9 bases, with 24 bases lying between them. The CDR3 loop reads CASSQEAWGGPTGEQFF. The CDR3, as DNA: TGCGCCAGCAGCCAGGAAGCTTGGGGGGGGCCGACGGGTGAGCAGTTCTTC.

CDR3 loop: CASSPHNRGEAFF. In DNA form, the CDR3 reads TGTGCCAGCAGCCCTCACAACAGGGGAGAAGCTTTCTTT. This sequence joins TRBV11-2 and TRBJ1-1, with TRBD1 identical over 7 bases. This CDR3 spans 13 amino acids. The V segment lost 5 bases and the J segment 8 bases; nucleotides outside the gene matches: 8. The germline V gene encodes CDR1 SGHAT and CDR2 FQNNGV.

The J gene is TRBJ2-2, the V gene TRBV10-3; TRBD1 agrees at 10 bases. The CDR3 is 16 residues long. Losses at the gene ends were 6 bases for V and 4 bases for J; bases not matched to a gene: 8. CDR1 is ENHRY and CDR2 is SYGVKD in the germline V gene. In DNA, the CDR3 is TGTGCCATCAGCCCGGGACAGGGGTCGACCACCGGGGAGCTGTTTTTT. It codes for CAISPGQGSTTGELFF.

This clone has more than one count but fewer than ten. The chain has TRBV10-2 and TRBJ1-6; TRBD1 matches at 9 bases. The germline V gene encodes CDR1 WSHSY and CDR2 SAAADI. V was pared by 0 bases and J by 10 bases, with 4 bases of the junction left unmatched. This CDR3 spans 15 amino acids. The CDR3 loop is CASSESRQGGSPLHF. CDR3 DNA: TGCGCCAGCAGTGAGTCCCGACAGGGGGGATCACCCCTCCACTTT.